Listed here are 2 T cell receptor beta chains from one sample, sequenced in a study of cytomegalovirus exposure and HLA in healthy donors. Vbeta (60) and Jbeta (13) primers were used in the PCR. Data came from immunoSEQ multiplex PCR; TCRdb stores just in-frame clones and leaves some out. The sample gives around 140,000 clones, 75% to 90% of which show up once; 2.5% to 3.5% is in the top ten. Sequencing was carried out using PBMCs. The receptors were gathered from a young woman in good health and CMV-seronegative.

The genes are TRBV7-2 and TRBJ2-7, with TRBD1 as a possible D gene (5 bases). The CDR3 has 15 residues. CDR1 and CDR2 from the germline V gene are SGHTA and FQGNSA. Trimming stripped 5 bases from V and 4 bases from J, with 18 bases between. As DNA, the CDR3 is TGTGCCAGCAGCCCAGGCTCTGGGGCCTGGTACGAGCAGTACTTC. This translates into CASSPGSGAWYEQYF.

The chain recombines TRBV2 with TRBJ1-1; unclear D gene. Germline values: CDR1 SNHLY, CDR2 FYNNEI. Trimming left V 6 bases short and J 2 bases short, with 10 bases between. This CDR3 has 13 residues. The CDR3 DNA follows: TGTGCCAGCAGCAGAGAGGGAAACACTGAAGCTTTCTTT. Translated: CASSREGNTEAFF.